This T cell receptor beta chain appears in the sequencing data of a study of shared clonotypes between healthy human individuals. Study-wide context: The study used three CD4 naive, three CD4 memory, two CD8 naive and one CD8 memory plate per donor.

The table lists this clone with many counts. Antigen: not known. CD4+ cells yielded CD45RA+ naive and CD45RA-negative memory subsets. Study results and caveats: Apart from blood, nothing was sampled; tissue repertoires likely differ.

The CDR3 covers 17 residues. V was cut by 2 bases and J by 6 bases, with 21 bases left in between. The germline V gene has CDR1 SGHNT and CDR2 YYREEE (reference sequence). Sorted-subset replicate PCR reactions were performed with roughly 200 ng DNA, corresponding to 25,000 to 35,000 T cell genomes. Using immunoSEQ multiplex PCR, the repertoire was profiled, and TCRdb retains in-frame clones only, with some absent. The repertoire holds 1 million to 1.3 million clones, around 78% seen once, with roughly 0.57% in the top ten. Sequenced: memory CD4+ T cells from PBMCs. Regarding subset: CD45RA-negative fraction. This sequence was found in a man aged 18 to 29 in good health. Some clones in this sample may be carry-over from other donors' samples. The rearrangement joins TRBV5-4 to TRBJ2-1; a possible D gene is TRBD2 (7 bases). The CDR3: CASSFPRDYRGPNEQFF. The CDR3, as DNA: TGTGCCAGCAGCTTCCCCCGGGACTATCGGGGGCCCAATGAGCAGTTCTTC.